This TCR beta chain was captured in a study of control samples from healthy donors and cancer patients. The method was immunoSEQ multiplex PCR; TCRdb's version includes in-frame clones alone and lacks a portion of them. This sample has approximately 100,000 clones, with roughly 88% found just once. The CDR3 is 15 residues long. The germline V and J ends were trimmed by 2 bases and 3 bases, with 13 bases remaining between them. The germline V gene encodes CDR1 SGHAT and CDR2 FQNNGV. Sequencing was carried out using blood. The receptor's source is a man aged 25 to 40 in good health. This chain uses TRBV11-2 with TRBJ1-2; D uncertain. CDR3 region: CASSLSQDNDYGYTF. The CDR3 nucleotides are TGTGCCAGCAGCTTATCTCAAGACAACGACTATGGCTACACCTTC.